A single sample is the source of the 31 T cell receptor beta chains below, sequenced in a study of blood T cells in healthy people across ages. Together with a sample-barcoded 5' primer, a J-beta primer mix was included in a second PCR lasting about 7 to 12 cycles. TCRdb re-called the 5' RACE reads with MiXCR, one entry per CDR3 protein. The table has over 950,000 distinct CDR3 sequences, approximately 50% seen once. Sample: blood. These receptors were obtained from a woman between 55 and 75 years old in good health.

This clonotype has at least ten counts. The CDR3 spells CASSYGTSGSYEQYF. The CDR3, as DNA: TGTGCCAGCAGCTATGGGACTAGCGGAAGCTACGAGCAGTACTTC. The chain links TRBV6-5 to TRBJ2-7, with 11 nucleotides matching TRBD2. Germline assignment: CDR1 MNHEY and CDR2 SVGAGI. The J segment lost 3 bases and the V segment lost 6 bases, leaving 7 bases of the junction unmatched. The CDR3 runs 15 residues.

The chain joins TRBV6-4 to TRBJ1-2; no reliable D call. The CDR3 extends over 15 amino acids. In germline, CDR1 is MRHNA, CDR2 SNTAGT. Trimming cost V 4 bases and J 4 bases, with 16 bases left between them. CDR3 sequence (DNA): TGTGCCAGCAGTGTGTTAGCTGCGGACCCCTATGGCTACACCTTC. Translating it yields CASSVLAADPYGYTF.

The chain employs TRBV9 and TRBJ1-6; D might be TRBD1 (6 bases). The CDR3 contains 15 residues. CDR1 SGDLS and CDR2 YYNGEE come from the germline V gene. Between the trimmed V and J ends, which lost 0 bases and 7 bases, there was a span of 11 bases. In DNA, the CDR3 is TGTGCCAGCAGCGTAGGTTCAGGGGACAATTCACCCCTCCACTTT. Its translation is CASSVGSGDNSPLHF.

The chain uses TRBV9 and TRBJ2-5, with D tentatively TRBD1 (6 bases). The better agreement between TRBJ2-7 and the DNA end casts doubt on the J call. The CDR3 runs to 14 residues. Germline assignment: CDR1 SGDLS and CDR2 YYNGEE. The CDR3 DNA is TGTGCCAGCAGCAAACGACAGGATTCAGGCGAGCAGTACTTC. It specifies CASSKRQDSGEQYF.

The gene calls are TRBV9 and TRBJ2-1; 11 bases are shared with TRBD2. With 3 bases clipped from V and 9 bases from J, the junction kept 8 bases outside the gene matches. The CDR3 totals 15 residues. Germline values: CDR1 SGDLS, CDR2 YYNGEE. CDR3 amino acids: CASSAGLADFSEQFF. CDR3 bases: TGTGCCAGCAGCGCGGGACTAGCGGATTTCAGTGAGCAGTTCTTC.

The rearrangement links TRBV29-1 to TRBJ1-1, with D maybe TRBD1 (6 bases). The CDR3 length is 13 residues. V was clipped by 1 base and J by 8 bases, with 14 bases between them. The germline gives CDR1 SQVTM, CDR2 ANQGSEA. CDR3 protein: CSVEGQGFQEAFF. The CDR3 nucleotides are TGCAGCGTTGAAGGGCAGGGGTTTCAGGAAGCTTTCTTT.

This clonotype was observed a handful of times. For the CDR3, the DNA is TGCGCCAGCAGCTTTAGCGGGACCCTCTTTGATACGCAGTATTTT. The encoded protein is CASSFSGTLFDTQYF. The rearrangement joins TRBV5-1 to TRBJ2-3, with 8 bases that match TRBD2. The junction had 8 bases not matched to a gene; V was cut back by 2 bases and J by 6 bases. The CDR3 sequence is 15 residues long. Germline V gene lookup returns CDR1 SGHRS and CDR2 YFSETQ.

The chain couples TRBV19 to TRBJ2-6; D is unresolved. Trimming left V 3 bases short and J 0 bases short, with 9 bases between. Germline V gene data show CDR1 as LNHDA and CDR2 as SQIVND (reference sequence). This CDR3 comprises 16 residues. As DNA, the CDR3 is TGTGCCAGTAGTATCCCCACAGTCTCTGGGGCCAACGTCCTGACTTTC. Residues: CASSIPTVSGANVLTF.

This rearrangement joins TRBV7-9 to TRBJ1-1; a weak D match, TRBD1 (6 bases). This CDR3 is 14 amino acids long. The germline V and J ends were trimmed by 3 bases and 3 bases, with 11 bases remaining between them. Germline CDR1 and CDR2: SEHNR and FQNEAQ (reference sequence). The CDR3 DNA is TGTGCCAGCAGCTTCAGGGGCACGGACACTGAAGCTTTCTTT. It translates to CASSFRGTDTEAFF.

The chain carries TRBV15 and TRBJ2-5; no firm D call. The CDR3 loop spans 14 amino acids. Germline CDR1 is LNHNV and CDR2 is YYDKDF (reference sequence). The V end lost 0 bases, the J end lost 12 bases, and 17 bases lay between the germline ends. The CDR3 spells CATSRDLTAYPKYF. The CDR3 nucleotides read TGTGCCACCAGCAGAGATCTTACAGCCTACCCCAAGTACTTC.

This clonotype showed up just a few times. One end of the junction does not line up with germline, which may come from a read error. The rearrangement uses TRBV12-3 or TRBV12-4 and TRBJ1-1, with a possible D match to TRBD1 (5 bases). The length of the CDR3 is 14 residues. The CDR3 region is CASRLDRRGSEAFF. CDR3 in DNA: TGTGCCAGCAGATTAGATCGGCGGGGCAGTGAAGCTTTCTTT.

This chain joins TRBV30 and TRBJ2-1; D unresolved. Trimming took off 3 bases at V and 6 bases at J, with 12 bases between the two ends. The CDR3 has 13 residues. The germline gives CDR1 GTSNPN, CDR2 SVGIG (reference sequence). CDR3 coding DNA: TGTGCCTGGAGAAGAACGCCGTCCAATGAGCAGTTCTTC. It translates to CAWRRTPSNEQFF.

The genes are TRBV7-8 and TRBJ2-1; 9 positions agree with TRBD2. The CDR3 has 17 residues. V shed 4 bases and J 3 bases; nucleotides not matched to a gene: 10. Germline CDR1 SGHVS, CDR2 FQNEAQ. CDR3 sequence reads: CASSSRGLAGNYNEQFF. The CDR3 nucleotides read TGTGCCAGCAGCTCCCGGGGGCTAGCGGGAAACTACAATGAGCAGTTCTTC.

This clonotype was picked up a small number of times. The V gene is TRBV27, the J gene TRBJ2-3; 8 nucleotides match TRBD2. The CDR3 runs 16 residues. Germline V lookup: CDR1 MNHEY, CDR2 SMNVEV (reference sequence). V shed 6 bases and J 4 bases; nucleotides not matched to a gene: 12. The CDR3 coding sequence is TGTGCCAGCAGGGGGACACGAGCGGGAGTGGCAGATACGCAGTATTTT. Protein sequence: CASRGTRAGVADTQYF.

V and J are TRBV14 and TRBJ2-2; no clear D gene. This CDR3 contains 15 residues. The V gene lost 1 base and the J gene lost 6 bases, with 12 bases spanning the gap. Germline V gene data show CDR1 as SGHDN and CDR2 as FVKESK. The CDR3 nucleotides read TGTGCCAGCAGCCAAGTAATTGTCGAGTCCGGGGAGCTGTTTTTT. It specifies CASSQVIVESGELFF.

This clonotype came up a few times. CDR3 in amino acids: CASSYRFGGGWQETQYF. Written as DNA, the CDR3 is TGTGCCAGCAGTTACCGGTTCGGGGGTGGTTGGCAAGAGACCCAGTACTTC. The chain employs TRBV6-5 and TRBJ2-5; tentative D call: TRBD2 (6 bases). Between the trimmed V and J ends, which lost 2 bases and 2 bases, there was a span of 18 bases. CDR3 length: 17 amino acids. Germline V gene sequence: CDR1 MNHEY, CDR2 SVGAGI.

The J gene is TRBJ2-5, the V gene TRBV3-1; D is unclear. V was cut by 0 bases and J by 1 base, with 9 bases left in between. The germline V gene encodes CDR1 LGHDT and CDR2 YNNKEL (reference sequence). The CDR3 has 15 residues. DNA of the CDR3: TGTGCCAGCAGCCAAGATTATAACTTCCAAGAGACCCAGTACTTC. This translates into CASSQDYNFQETQYF.

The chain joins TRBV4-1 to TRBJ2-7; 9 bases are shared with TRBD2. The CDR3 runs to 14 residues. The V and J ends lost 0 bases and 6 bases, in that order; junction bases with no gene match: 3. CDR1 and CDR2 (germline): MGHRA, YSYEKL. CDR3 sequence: CASSQEGTSPEQYF. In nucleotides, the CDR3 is TGCGCCAGCAGCCAAGAAGGGACTAGCCCCGAGCAGTACTTC.

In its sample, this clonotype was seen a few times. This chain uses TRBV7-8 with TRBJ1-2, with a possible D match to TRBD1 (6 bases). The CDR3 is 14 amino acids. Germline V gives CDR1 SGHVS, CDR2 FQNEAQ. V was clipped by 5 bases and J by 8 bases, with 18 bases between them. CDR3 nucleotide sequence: TGTGCCAGCAGCCGAGCTGAGGGGGTTTTAGGCTACACCTTC. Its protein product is CASSRAEGVLGYTF. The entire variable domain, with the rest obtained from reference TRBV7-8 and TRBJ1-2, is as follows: GAGVSQSPRYKVAKRGQDVALRCDPISGHVSLFWYQQALGQGPEFLTYFQNEAQLDKSGLPSDRFFAERPEGSVSTLKIQRTQQEDSAVYLCASSRAEGVLGYTFGSGTRLTVV.

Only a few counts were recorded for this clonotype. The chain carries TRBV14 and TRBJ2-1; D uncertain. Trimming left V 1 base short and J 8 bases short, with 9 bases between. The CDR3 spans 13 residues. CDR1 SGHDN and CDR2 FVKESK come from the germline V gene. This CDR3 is CASSQVTGYEQFF. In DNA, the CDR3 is TGTGCCAGCAGCCAAGTTACGGGCTATGAGCAGTTCTTC.

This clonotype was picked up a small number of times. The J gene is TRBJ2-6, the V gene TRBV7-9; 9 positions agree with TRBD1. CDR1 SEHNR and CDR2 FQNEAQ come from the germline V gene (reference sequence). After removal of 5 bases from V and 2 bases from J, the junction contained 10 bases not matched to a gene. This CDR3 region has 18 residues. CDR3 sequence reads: CASSALQGAQPGANVLTF. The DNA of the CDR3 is TGTGCCAGCAGCGCCCTACAGGGGGCGCAACCTGGGGCCAACGTCCTGACTTTC.

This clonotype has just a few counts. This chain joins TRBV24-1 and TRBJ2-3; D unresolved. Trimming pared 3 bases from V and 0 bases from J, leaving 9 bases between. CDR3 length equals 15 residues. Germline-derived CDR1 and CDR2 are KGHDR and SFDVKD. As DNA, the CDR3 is TGTGCCACCAGTGATCCAGAACCCAGCACAGATACGCAGTATTTT. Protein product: CATSDPEPSTDTQYF.

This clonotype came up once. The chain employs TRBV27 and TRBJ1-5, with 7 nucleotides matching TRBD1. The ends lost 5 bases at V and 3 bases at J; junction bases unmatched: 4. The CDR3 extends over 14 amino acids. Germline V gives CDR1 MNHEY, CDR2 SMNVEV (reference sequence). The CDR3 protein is CASSQGVHNQPQHF. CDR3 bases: TGTGCCAGCAGTCAGGGGGTGCACAATCAGCCCCAGCATTTT.

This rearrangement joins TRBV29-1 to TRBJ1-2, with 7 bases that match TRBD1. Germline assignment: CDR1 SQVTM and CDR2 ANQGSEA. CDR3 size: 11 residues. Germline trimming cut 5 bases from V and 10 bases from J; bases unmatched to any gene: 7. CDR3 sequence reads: CSVFRQGFYTF. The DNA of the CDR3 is TGCAGCGTTTTTCGACAGGGTTTCTACACCTTC.

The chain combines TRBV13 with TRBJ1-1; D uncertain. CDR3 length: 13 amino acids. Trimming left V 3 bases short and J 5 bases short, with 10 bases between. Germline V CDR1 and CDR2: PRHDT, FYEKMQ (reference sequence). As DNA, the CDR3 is TGTGCCAGCAGCTTCTGGTCTAGGACTGAAGCTTTCTTT. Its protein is CASSFWSRTEAFF.

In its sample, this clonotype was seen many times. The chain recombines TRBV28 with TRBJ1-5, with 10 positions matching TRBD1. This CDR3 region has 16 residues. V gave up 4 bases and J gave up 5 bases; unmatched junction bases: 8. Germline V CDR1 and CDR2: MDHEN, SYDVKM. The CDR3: CASSYLGQGQDQPQHF. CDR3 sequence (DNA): TGTGCCAGCAGTTACCTGGGACAGGGGCAGGATCAGCCCCAGCATTTT.

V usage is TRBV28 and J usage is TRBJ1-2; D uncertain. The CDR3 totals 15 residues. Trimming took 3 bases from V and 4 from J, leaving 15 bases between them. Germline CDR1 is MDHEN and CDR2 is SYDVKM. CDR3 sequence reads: CASSLVARWLYGYTF. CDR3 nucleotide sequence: TGTGCCAGCAGTTTGGTGGCTCGGTGGCTCTATGGCTACACCTTC.

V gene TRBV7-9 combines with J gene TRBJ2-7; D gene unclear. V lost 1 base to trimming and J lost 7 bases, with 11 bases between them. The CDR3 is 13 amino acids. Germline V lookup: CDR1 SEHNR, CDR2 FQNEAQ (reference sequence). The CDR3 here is CASSLEIAGEQYF. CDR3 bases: TGTGCCAGCAGCTTAGAAATTGCTGGGGAGCAGTACTTC.

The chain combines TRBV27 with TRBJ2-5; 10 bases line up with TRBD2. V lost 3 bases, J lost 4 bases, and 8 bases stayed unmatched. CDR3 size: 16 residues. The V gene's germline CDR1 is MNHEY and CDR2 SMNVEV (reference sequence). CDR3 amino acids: CASSFGASGSGETQYF. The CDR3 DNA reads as TGTGCCAGCAGTTTCGGGGCTAGCGGGAGCGGAGAGACCCAGTACTTC.

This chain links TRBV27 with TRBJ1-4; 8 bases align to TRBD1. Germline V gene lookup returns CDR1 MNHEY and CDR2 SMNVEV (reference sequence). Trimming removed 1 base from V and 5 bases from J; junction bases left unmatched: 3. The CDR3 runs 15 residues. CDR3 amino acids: CASSLFPGGNEKLFF. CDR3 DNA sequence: TGTGCCAGCAGTTTATTTCCAGGGGGCAATGAAAAACTGTTTTTT.

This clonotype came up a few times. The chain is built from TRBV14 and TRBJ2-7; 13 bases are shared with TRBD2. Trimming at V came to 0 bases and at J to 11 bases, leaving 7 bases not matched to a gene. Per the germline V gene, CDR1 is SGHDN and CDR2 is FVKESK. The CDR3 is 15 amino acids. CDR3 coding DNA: TGTGCCAGCAGCCAAGACTGGACTAGCGGGAGTATTGAGTACTTC. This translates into CASSQDWTSGSIEYF.